The TCR beta chain described here comes from a study of technical replicates of blood from several donors. This clone was observed a few times. Germline assignment: CDR1 GTSNPN and CDR2 SVGIG (reference sequence). The CDR3 contains 11 residues. Trimming removed 4 bases from V and 10 bases from J; junction bases left unmatched: 1. Clones were sequenced by immunoSEQ multiplex PCR, and TCRdb holds only the in-frame ones, with some missing. The table lists about 74,000 clones, about 95% of them singletons. The sequenced material came from T cells isolated from PBMCs. This sequence originates from a human donor in good health. V gene TRBV30 combines with J gene TRBJ1-4; TRBD1 matches 9 bases. CDR3: CAWKDRGKLFF. The CDR3 nucleotides read TGTGCCTGGAAGGACAGGGGAAAACTGTTTTTT.